This paragraph reports one T cell receptor (beta chain). What it binds is not known. For the second PCR, which ran for about 7 to 12 cycles, a sample-barcoded 5' primer and a J-beta primer mix were used. In TCRdb, the 5' RACE reads were re-called with MiXCR into one record per CDR3 protein. This sample has approximately 850,000 distinct CDR3 sequences, with 40% to 50% found just once. This CDR3 is built from 13 residues. Germline-derived CDR1 and CDR2 are LGHDT and YNNKEL (reference sequence). Trimming left V 5 bases short and J 8 bases short, with 15 bases between. The record originates from a study of blood T cells in healthy people across ages. RNA extraction gave at least 5.5 micrograms of total RNA per sample. Study observations and caveats: CMV status of donors was unknown, possibly confounding expanded clonotype changes. The long-lived group displayed more naive CD4+ cells, plus higher diversity, than the aged donors did.

The chain recombines TRBV3-1 with TRBJ1-1; no reliable D call. The sample comprised blood. This TCR derives from a man between 60 and 75 years old in good health. The CDR3 DNA sequence: TGTGCCAGCAGCGTCATTGGGTCAGCAGAAGCTTTCTTT. Translated, it gives CASSVIGSAEAFF.